Following are 28 T cell receptor beta chains from one sample sequenced in a study of OX40 agonist ivuxolimab in advanced cancers. Repertoires were generated with immunoSEQ multiplex PCR, while TCRdb's copy carries only in-frame clones and drops some. The data hold about 40,000 clones, with about 85% observed a single time. Sequenced here: CD4+ or CD8+ T cells sorted from blood, sampled in a trial of the OX40 agonist ivuxolimab. These receptors all stem from an adult with an advanced solid tumor such as melanoma, head and neck, liver or kidney cancer.

The chain carries TRBV7-2 and TRBJ2-1, with a weak D call TRBD1 (5 bases). Trimming cost V 5 bases and J 2 bases, with 13 bases left between them. The CDR3 loop spans 15 amino acids. CDR1 and CDR2 (germline): SGHTA, FQGNSA. This chain's CDR3 is CASSHQGNTYNEQFF. The CDR3 DNA sequence: TGTGCCAGCAGCCACCAGGGAAATACCTACAATGAGCAGTTCTTC.

The chain couples TRBV19 to TRBJ2-1; TRBD1 agrees at 8 bases. Germline trimming cut 3 bases from V and 6 bases from J; bases unmatched to any gene: 7. CDR1 is LNHDA and CDR2 is SQIVND in the germline V gene (reference sequence). The CDR3 has 15 amino acids. For the CDR3, the DNA is TGTGCCAGTAGTATTGTAGGACAGGGCCGCAATGAGCAGTTCTTC. This codes for CASSIVGQGRNEQFF.

The chain carries TRBV9 and TRBJ2-1; 7 positions agree with TRBD2. Per the germline V gene, CDR1 is SGDLS and CDR2 is YYNGEE. The CDR3 runs to 17 residues. Trimming cost V 0 bases and J 2 bases; bases outside gene matches: 8. The CDR3 DNA follows: TGTGCCAGCAGCGTAGAAGGTCGGCTAGCGGCCTACAATGAGCAGTTCTTC. Protein: CASSVEGRLAAYNEQFF.

V and J are TRBV9 and TRBJ1-2; tentative D call: TRBD1 (6 bases). The germline V gene encodes CDR1 SGDLS and CDR2 YYNGEE. V gave up 4 bases and J gave up 4 bases, with 11 bases separating them. This CDR3 comprises 13 residues. CDR3 bases: TGTGCCAGCAGCTCAATGGACAGCTATGGCTACACCTTC. Translation gives CASSSMDSYGYTF.

V and J are TRBV15 and TRBJ1-5; tentatively, D is TRBD1 (5 bases). The CDR3 consists of 18 residues. The ends were cut back, 0 bases at V and 2 bases at J, with 17 bases in the middle. From germline, CDR1 is LNHNV and CDR2 YYDKDF (reference sequence). The CDR3 bases are TGTGCCACCAGCAGAGATAGTAATACGGGGACGGGCAATCAGCCCCAGCATTTT. Translation: CATSRDSNTGTGNQPQHF.

The chain links TRBV19 to TRBJ1-1; D ambiguous. The V and J ends lost 5 bases and 6 bases respectively, with 10 bases between them. CDR1 and CDR2 (germline): LNHDA, SQIVND (reference sequence). CDR3 length: 12 residues. The CDR3 protein is CASSPGVAEAFF. In DNA form, the CDR3 reads TGTGCCAGTAGTCCTGGAGTGGCTGAAGCTTTCTTT.

The genes are TRBV4-3 and TRBJ2-5, with D possibly being TRBD2 (5 bases). Germline-derived CDR1 and CDR2 are LGHNA and YSLEER. The CDR3 extends over 14 amino acids. The V end was cut by 0 bases, the J end by 1 base, with 6 bases between. In DNA, the CDR3 is TGCGCCAGCAGCCAAGATAGCGTCCAAGAGACCCAGTACTTC. It specifies CASSQDSVQETQYF.

This clone was counted a few times. CDR3 residues: CSVAKGNTEAFF. The DNA for the CDR3 is TGCAGCGTCGCTAAGGGGAACACTGAAGCTTTCTTT. The genes are TRBV29-1 and TRBJ1-1; the D is unclear. Germline-derived CDR1 and CDR2 are SQVTM and ANQGSEA. This CDR3 contains 12 residues. Trimming removed 6 bases from V and 1 base from J, with 9 bases in between.

The chain joins TRBV7-8 to TRBJ2-4; TRBD1 might be the D (6 bases). The CDR3 is made up of 16 amino acids. From germline, CDR1 is SGHVS and CDR2 FQNEAQ. The V gene lost 1 base and the J gene lost 1 base, with 11 bases spanning the gap. DNA for the CDR3: TGTGCCAGCAGCTTAGACAGGGTGTTGGCCAAAAACATTCAGTACTTC. It codes for CASSLDRVLAKNIQYF.

This chain links TRBV6-5 with TRBJ2-3, with D tentatively TRBD1 or TRBD2 (6 bases each). There are 14 residues in the CDR3. From germline, CDR1 is MNHEY and CDR2 SVGAGI. Trimming took off 2 bases at V and 4 bases at J, with 10 bases between the two ends. For the CDR3, the DNA is TGTGCCAGCAGTTACGCCCGGGGGCCAGATACGCAGTATTTT. Its translation: CASSYARGPDTQYF.

This chain links TRBV9 with TRBJ2-1; perhaps TRBD2 as D (5 bases). Germline V gene lookup returns CDR1 SGDLS and CDR2 YYNGEE. The CDR3 covers 15 residues. V gave up 0 bases and J gave up 6 bases, with 13 bases separating them. CDR3 residues: CASSVAAGLLNEQFF. The CDR3, as DNA: TGTGCCAGCAGCGTAGCGGCGGGCCTACTCAATGAGCAGTTCTTC.

The gene calls are TRBV4-2 and TRBJ2-7; D is unclear. With 1 base removed from V and 4 bases from J, the gap between germline ends came to 8 bases. CDR3 length: 13 residues. Germline V CDR1 and CDR2: LGHNA, YNFKEQ. The CDR3 DNA sequence: TGTGCCAGCAGCCAAGTGGAAACGTACGAGCAGTACTTC. Its protein is CASSQVETYEQYF.

This sequence joins TRBV4-3 and TRBJ2-7; 9 nucleotides line up with TRBD2. The CDR3 covers 14 residues. Germline trimming cut 4 bases from V and 6 bases from J; bases unmatched to any gene: 7. Germline CDR1 and CDR2: LGHNA and YSLEER. The CDR3 sequence: CASSPHSGSLEQYF. The CDR3 DNA reads as TGCGCCAGCAGCCCCCATAGCGGGAGCCTCGAGCAGTACTTC.

This chain joins TRBV9 and TRBJ2-1; D perhaps matches TRBD1 (5 bases). V shed 0 bases and J shed 9 bases, with 7 bases lying between them. This CDR3 has 12 residues. Per the germline V gene, CDR1 is SGDLS and CDR2 is YYNGEE. This chain's CDR3 is CASSVAGAEQFF. The CDR3 DNA reads as TGTGCCAGCAGCGTAGCTGGGGCTGAGCAGTTCTTC.

This sequence joins TRBV4-1 and TRBJ2-7; TRBD2 matches at 11 bases. V gave up 1 base and J gave up 2 bases; unmatched junction bases: 13. Germline CDR1 is MGHRA and CDR2 is YSYEKL. The CDR3 has 19 amino acids. CDR3: CASSQGLLYTSGSPYEQYF. Here the CDR3 DNA reads TGCGCCAGCAGCCAAGGGCTCTTATATACTAGCGGGAGTCCCTACGAGCAGTACTTC.

The CDR3 DNA follows: TGTGCCAGCAGTTTAACTAGCGGGAGGTTCCAGTACTTC. It codes for CASSLTSGRFQYF. The V call is TRBV27, the J call TRBJ2-7; 12 bases map to TRBD2. CDR3 length: 13 amino acids. V was pared by 2 bases and J by 10 bases, with 3 bases of the junction left unmatched. Germline loops: CDR1 MNHEY, CDR2 SMNVEV (reference sequence).

This chain uses TRBV5-1 with TRBJ2-7; 8 nucleotides align to TRBD1. Germline CDR1 is SGHRS and CDR2 is YFSETQ. The CDR3 sequence is 14 residues long. The V gene end was trimmed by 4 bases and the J gene end by 2 bases; junction bases not matched to a gene: 5. CDR3 sequence reads: CASSLQGVAYEQYF. The CDR3 DNA sequence: TGCGCCAGCAGCCTACAGGGGGTTGCCTACGAGCAGTACTTC.

The rearrangement links TRBV11-2 to TRBJ1-1, with D unresolved. Germline V CDR1 and CDR2: SGHAT, FQNNGV. V was pared by 1 base and J by 10 bases, with 16 bases between. This CDR3 is built from 14 residues. The CDR3 loop is CASSLGLMDFGAFF. As DNA, the CDR3 is TGTGCCAGCAGCTTAGGCCTCATGGACTTCGGAGCTTTCTTT.

This clone was found many times. The chain couples TRBV10-3 to TRBJ2-7, with TRBD2 as a possible D gene (6 bases). The CDR3 is 12 residues long. With 6 bases removed from V and 3 bases from J, the gap between germline ends came to 9 bases. Germline CDR1 ENHRY, CDR2 SYGVKD. CDR3 amino acids: CAIREGNYEQYF. The CDR3 DNA reads TGTGCCATCAGGGAGGGAAACTACGAGCAGTACTTC.

J is TRBJ2-7 and V is TRBV6-9, with D unresolved. Germline V gene sequence: CDR1 MNHGY, CDR2 SVAAGI. Trimming removed 6 bases from V and 4 bases from J, with 10 bases in between. This CDR3 is built from 12 residues. The CDR3 DNA reads TGTGCCAGCAGCCCCGACGCGTACGAGCAGTACTTC. It specifies CASSPDAYEQYF.

The chain joins TRBV7-9 to TRBJ2-1, with 14 bases matching TRBD2. Germline V gene sequence: CDR1 SEHNR, CDR2 FQNEAQ (reference sequence). The V and J ends lost 5 bases and 4 bases, in that order; junction bases with no gene match: 4. There are 16 residues in the CDR3. The CDR3 nucleotides read TGTGCCAGCAGCCGACTAGCGGGAGGGCTTTACAATGAGCAGTTCTTC. Translated, it gives CASSRLAGGLYNEQFF.

This clone came up a few times. This chain links TRBV2 with TRBJ1-4, with 7 bases identical to TRBD1. Trimming cost V 10 bases and J 0 bases; bases outside gene matches: 8. This CDR3 has 15 amino acids. Germline V CDR1 and CDR2: SNHLY, FYNNEI. The CDR3 DNA sequence: TGTGCCATCGCCCGGGACAGTGCAACTAATGAAAAACTGTTTTTT. Protein product: CAIARDSATNEKLFF.

The rearrangement links TRBV6-5 to TRBJ2-5, with 9 bases lining up with TRBD2. The V and J ends lost 3 bases and 5 bases, in that order; junction bases with no gene match: 7. CDR3 length: 15 amino acids. From germline, CDR1 is MNHEY and CDR2 SVGAGI. The CDR3, as DNA: TGTGCCAGCAGTTATGACTCGGCGGGGGGGGAGACCCAGTACTTC. This sequence encodes CASSYDSAGGETQYF.

V is TRBV5-6 and J is TRBJ2-1; a possible D gene is TRBD2 (5 bases). The CDR3 sequence is 16 residues long. The V end was cut by 0 bases, the J end by 4 bases, with 14 bases between. Germline values: CDR1 SGHDT, CDR2 YYEEEE. This CDR3 is CASSLETSGIYNEQFF. The CDR3 DNA is TGTGCCAGCAGCTTGGAGACATCGGGAATTTACAATGAGCAGTTCTTC. Combining the CDR3 with reference TRBV5-6 and TRBJ2-1 gives the whole variable domain DAGVTQSPTHLIKTRGQQVTLRCSPKSGHDTVSWYQQALGQGPQFIFQYYEEEERQRGNFPDRFSGHQFPNYSSELNVNALLLGDSALYLCASSLETSGIYNEQFFGPGTRLTVL.

The chain joins TRBV11-2 to TRBJ2-3, with D possibly TRBD1 on 6 matching bases. Trimming pared 5 bases from V and 2 bases from J, leaving 14 bases between. The germline gives CDR1 SGHAT, CDR2 FQNNGV. The CDR3 covers 15 residues. The CDR3 is CASSPSGAITDTQYF. In nucleotides, the CDR3 is TGTGCCAGCAGCCCCTCAGGGGCGATCACAGATACGCAGTATTTT. Full variable domain (missing parts from reference TRBV11-2 and TRBJ2-3): EAGVAQSPRYKIIEKRQSVAFWCNPISGHATLYWYQQILGQGPKLLIQFQNNGVVDDSQLPKDRFSAERLKGVDSTLKIQPAKLEDSAVYLCASSPSGAITDTQYFGPGTRLTVL.

This clone has just one count. In DNA form, the CDR3 reads TGCAGCGTTGAGGCTACCCATCTCGGCATGGGGTTTGGCTATGGCTACACCTTC. This sequence encodes CSVEATHLGMGFGYGYTF. The chain carries TRBV29-1 and TRBJ1-2; D not resolved. This CDR3 is 18 amino acids long. Germline values: CDR1 SQVTM, CDR2 ANQGSEA. The ends were cut back, 3 bases at V and 4 bases at J, with 27 bases in the middle.

J is TRBJ2-1 and V is TRBV6-6, with D possibly being TRBD2 (5 bases). V lost 0 bases, J lost 10 bases, and 10 bases lay in between. CDR3 length: 13 amino acids. The V gene's germline CDR1 is MNHNY and CDR2 SVGAGI (reference sequence). Written as DNA, the CDR3 is TGTGCCAGCAGTTACTCCGTGACGGGGGAGCAGTTCTTC. Residues: CASSYSVTGEQFF.

The chain recombines TRBV6-5 with TRBJ2-7; 8 bases fit TRBD2. Trimming cost V 0 bases and J 0 bases; bases outside gene matches: 1. There are 15 residues in the CDR3. Germline V lookup: CDR1 MNHEY, CDR2 SVGAGI. CDR3 protein: CASSYSAGGSYEQYF. The CDR3 DNA reads TGTGCCAGCAGTTACTCGGCGGGAGGCTCCTACGAGCAGTACTTC.